This paragraph covers one TCR beta chain sequence. The data belong to a study of T-cell reconstitution after alpha-beta-depleted transplantation in children. Library preparation (for TCRbeta) was performed with unique molecular identifiers. One entry per CDR3 protein, called by TCRdb with MiXCR from the PCR reads. The repertoire holds 350,000 to 400,000 distinct CDR3 sequences, with about a fifth as singletons. Trimming took off 5 bases at V and 3 bases at J, with 22 bases between the two ends. Looked up from germline, CDR1 is GTSNPN and CDR2 is SVGIG (reference sequence). The CDR3 extends over 17 amino acids.

The rearrangement uses TRBV30 and TRBJ2-2; the D gene could be TRBD1 or TRBD2 (8 bases each). The TCR was taken from a human donor who donated a stem cell graft to a child with acute myeloid leukemia. Sequences were derived from PBMCs from the stem cell graft donor, sampled from the stem cell graft. As DNA, the CDR3 is TGTGCCTGGCAGGGGGCGCGTACTAGCGGACACACCGGGGAGCTGTTTTTT. Protein: CAWQGARTSGHTGELFF.